The clone carrying this T cell receptor (beta chain) was counted between two and nine times. Its matching antigen is unknown. Via MiXCR, TCRdb re-called the PCR reads, giving one row per CDR3 protein. This sample carries some 18,000 distinct CDR3 sequences, around 64% of them seen once, and the ten largest clones take more than 0.95%. This sample stems from a study of vaccination and CD4 T cells after COVID-19. Overall study context: About 9 convalescent cases were mild and one was severe, and all had been SARS-CoV-2 positive by nasal swab PCR. The convalescent group had six males, four females, seven Caucasians, two Asians, one multiracial. With a range of 35 to 161, the median interval from diagnosis to drawing post-COVID samples was 101 days.

Points from the study as a whole: SARS-CoV-2-reactive clonotypes rose nonsignificantly, with the median going from 21 to 38.

This receptor was taken from a human donor who had recovered from COVID-19. The specimen comprised CD4+ T cells from blood, sampled after SARS-CoV-2 vaccination.

In DNA form, the CDR3 reads TGTGCCAGCAGAGAGGGCGCGGGTCCGTATGGCTACACCTTC. It specifies CASREGAGPYGYTF. The chain couples TRBV6-1 to TRBJ1-2; no definite D call. The CDR3 consists of 14 residues. Germline loops: CDR1 MNHNS, CDR2 SASEGT. The V gene lost 6 bases and the J gene lost 5 bases, with 16 bases spanning the gap.